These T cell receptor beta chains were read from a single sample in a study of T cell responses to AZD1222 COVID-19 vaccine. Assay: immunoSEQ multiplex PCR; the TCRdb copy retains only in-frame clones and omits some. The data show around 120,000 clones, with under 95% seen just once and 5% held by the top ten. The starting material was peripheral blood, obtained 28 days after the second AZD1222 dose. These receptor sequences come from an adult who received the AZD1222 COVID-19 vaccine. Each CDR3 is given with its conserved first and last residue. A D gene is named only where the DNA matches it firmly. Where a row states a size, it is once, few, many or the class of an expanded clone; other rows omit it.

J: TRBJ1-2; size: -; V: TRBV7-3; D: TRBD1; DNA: TGTGCCAGCAGCCCAGAGACAGGGGCTAACTATGGCTACACCTTC; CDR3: CASSPETGANYGYTF
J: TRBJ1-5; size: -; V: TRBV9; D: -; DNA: TGTGCCAGCAGCGCCCATGGGGGTGCCAATCAGCCCCAGCATTTT; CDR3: CASSAHGGANQPQHF
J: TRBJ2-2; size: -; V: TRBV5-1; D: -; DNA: TGCGCCAGCACTTCCGCCCCAGACACCGGGGAGCTGTTTTTT; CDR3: CASTSAPDTGELFF
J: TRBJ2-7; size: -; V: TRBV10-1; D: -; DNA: TGCGCCAGCAGTGAGTCCGTCCTTTACGAGCAGTACTTC; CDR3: CASSESVLYEQYF
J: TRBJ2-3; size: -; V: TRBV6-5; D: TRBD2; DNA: TGTGCCAGCAGTTACCCTCGGGGGGACAGCACAGATACGCAGTATTTT; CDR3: CASSYPRGDSTDTQYF
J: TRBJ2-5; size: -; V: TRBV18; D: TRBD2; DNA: TGTGCCAGCTCACCCCTCCGGGACGGGGGGGAGACCCAGTACTTC; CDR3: CASSPLRDGGETQYF
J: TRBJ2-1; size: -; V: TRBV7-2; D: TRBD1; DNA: TGTGCCAGCAGTCAGGACAGGGGCGGGCATGAGCAGTTCTTC; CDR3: CASSQDRGGHEQFF
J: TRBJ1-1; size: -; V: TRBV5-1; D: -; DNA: TGCGCCAGCAGCAATGGAGCGGGGAACACTGAAGCTTTCTTT; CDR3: CASSNGAGNTEAFF
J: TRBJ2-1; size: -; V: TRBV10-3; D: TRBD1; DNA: TGTGCCATCAGCCTCGGACAGGGGGCGCGAAATGAGCAGTTCTTC; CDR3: CAISLGQGARNEQFF
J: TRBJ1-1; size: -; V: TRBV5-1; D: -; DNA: TGCGCCAGCAGCTTGGAGCCGGGGAAGGACACTGAAGCTTTCTTT; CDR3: CASSLEPGKDTEAFF
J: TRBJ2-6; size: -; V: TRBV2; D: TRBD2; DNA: TGCGGGAGGGGGTCTGGGGCCAACGTCCTGACTTTC; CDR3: CGRGSGANVLTF
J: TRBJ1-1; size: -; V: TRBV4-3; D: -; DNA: TGCGCCAGCAGCCAAACACTATTAGGGGACACCGACACTGAAGCTTTCTTT; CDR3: CASSQTLLGDTDTEAFF
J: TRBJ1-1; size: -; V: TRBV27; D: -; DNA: TGTGCCAGCAAGTCTGAGTTGTACACTGAAGCTTTCTTT; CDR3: CASKSELYTEAFF
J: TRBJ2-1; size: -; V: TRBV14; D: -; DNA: TGTGCCAGCAGCCCCACAGGGCGGGCTAAGTTCTTC; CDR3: CASSPTGRAKFF
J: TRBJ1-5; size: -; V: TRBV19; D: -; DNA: TGTGCCAGTAGTATTGGGTGGGATCAGCCCCAGCATTTT; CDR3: CASSIGWDQPQHF
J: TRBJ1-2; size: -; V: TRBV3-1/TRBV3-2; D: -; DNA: TGTGCCAGCAGCCCTTGGGGCCTCCGGGTAGATGGCTACACCTTC; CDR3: CASSPWGLRVDGYTF
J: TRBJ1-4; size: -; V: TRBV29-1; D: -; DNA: TGCAGCGTAAAGTCCGGGGGAAATGAAAAACTGTTTTTT; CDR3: CSVKSGGNEKLFF
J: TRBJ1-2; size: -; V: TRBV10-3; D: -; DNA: TGTGCTGCCGGCGCCGGGACTAACTATGGCTACACCTTC; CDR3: CAAGAGTNYGYTF
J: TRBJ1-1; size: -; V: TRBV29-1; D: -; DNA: TGCAGCGTCCAACAGGGAGGGAACACTGAAGCTTTCTTT; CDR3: CSVQQGGNTEAFF
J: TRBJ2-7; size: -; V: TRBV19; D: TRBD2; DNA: TGTGCCAGTAGCTCTAGCGGGAGGGCCTACGAGCAGTACTTC; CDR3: CASSSSGRAYEQYF
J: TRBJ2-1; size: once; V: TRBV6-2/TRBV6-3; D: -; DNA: TGTGCCAGCAGTTTCTCCGGACTGGGCAATGAGCAGTTCTTC; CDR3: CASSFSGLGNEQFF
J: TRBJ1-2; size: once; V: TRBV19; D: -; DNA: TGTGCCAGTAGTCCCCAGCGCAGGGACTATGGCTACACCTTC; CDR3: CASSPQRRDYGYTF
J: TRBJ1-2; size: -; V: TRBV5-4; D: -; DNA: TGTGCCAGCACTCCGGGGAGGGGACCTAACTATGGCTACACCTTC; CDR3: CASTPGRGPNYGYTF